Sequencing of this T cell receptor beta chain was carried out in a study of immune evolution from preneoplasia to lung adenocarcinoma. Notes on the study in general: Compared with EGFR-mutant or double wild-type lesions, KRAS-mutant nodules were more clonal. Normal lung had the highest top T cell clone frequencies.

Germline CDR1 reads SGDLS; CDR2 reads YYNGEE. V was trimmed by 4 bases and J by 4 bases, leaving 12 bases between them. This CDR3 has 13 residues. Profiled with immunoSEQ multiplex PCR; TCRdb holds only in-frame clones, not every one. The sample lists some 9,800 clones; about 88% were seen once. Comments on this clone: Its specificity is not known. Other DNA variants within this sample encode the same CDR3.

Two lung cancer pathologists independently confirmed each histologic diagnosis. The receptor was isolated from a person aged 65-85 years with invasive lung adenocarcinoma. Some clones in this sample may be carry-over from other donors' samples. The chain is built from TRBV9 and TRBJ2-7; TRBD2 is a possible D gene (6 bases). Sequencing input: FFPE invasive lung adenocarcinoma tissue. The CDR3 DNA reads as TGTGCCAGCAGCCGGGACTCCGGGTACGAGCAGTACTTC. It yields the protein CASSRDSGYEQYF.